Below are 14 T cell receptor beta chains sequenced from a single sample in a study of blood T cell repertoires in COVID-19. Generated by immunoSEQ multiplex PCR, the TCRdb table keeps only in-frame clones and is missing some. The sample records approximately 150,000 clones, around nine tenths being singletons. The material sequenced was peripheral blood. All receptors derive from a man between 50 and 59 years old who had recovered from COVID-19.

This rearrangement joins TRBV5-1 to TRBJ1-2; perhaps TRBD1 as D (5 bases). The CDR3 has 13 amino acids. The V gene's germline CDR1 is SGHRS and CDR2 YFSETQ. V lost 5 bases and J 2 bases, leaving 10 bases between the germline ends. CDR3 residues: CASRSGENYGYTF. The CDR3 DNA follows: TGCGCCAGCAGGTCGGGGGAGAACTATGGCTACACCTTC. Supplemented by reference TRBV5-1 and TRBJ1-2, the full variable domain reads KAGVTQTPRYLIKTRGQQVTLSCSPISGHRSVSWYQQTPGQGLQFLFEYFSETQRNKGNFPGRFSGRQFSNSRSEMNVSTLELGDSALYLCASRSGENYGYTFGSGTRLTVV.

The genes are TRBV18 and TRBJ2-3; 13 bases fit TRBD2. V lost 6 bases to trimming and J lost 4 bases; unmatched junction nucleotides: 7. The CDR3 is 16 amino acids. Germline V gene lookup returns CDR1 KGHSH and CDR2 LQKENI. CDR3 DNA: TGTGCCAGCTCTCATGGACTAGCGGGAGTTGCAGATACGCAGTATTTT. It is translated as CASSHGLAGVADTQYF.

This chain links TRBV27 with TRBJ1-1; D ambiguous. The V end lost 2 bases, the J end lost 7 bases, and 5 bases lay between the germline ends. The CDR3 is 11 residues long. Germline V gene sequence: CDR1 MNHEY, CDR2 SMNVEV (reference sequence). Here the CDR3 DNA reads TGTGCCAGCAGTTTAGGAGGTGAAGCTTTCTTT. Encoded protein: CASSLGGEAFF.

This clone has more than one count but fewer than ten. The rearrangement joins TRBV5-4 to TRBJ1-6; TRBD1 is a possible D gene (5 bases). The CDR3 loop spans 14 amino acids. CDR1 and CDR2 (germline): SGHNT, YYREEE (reference sequence). V dropped 4 bases and J dropped 6 bases, with 11 bases sitting between them. Here the CDR3 reads CASSATGANSPLHF. The CDR3 region has the DNA TGTGCCAGCAGCGCAACAGGTGCTAATTCACCCCTCCACTTT.

The gene calls are TRBV5-1 and TRBJ1-3; 7 bases map to TRBD1. This CDR3 spans 16 amino acids. Germline trimming cut 0 bases from V and 2 bases from J; bases unmatched to any gene: 5. Germline V gene lookup returns CDR1 SGHRS and CDR2 YFSETQ. This chain's CDR3 is CASSLGPGGTGNTIYF. CDR3 nucleotide sequence: TGCGCCAGCAGCTTGGGTCCAGGGGGGACTGGAAACACCATATATTTT.

CDR3 in amino acids: CASSSLVGHGYGYTF. The CDR3 nucleotides read TGTGCCAGCAGCTCCTTGGTGGGGCACGGCTATGGCTACACCTTC. V gene TRBV11-2 combines with J gene TRBJ1-2; maybe TRBD1 (5 bases). This CDR3 spans 15 amino acids. Germline loops: CDR1 SGHAT, CDR2 FQNNGV. V lost 4 bases to trimming and J lost 4 bases, with 16 bases between them.

V is TRBV5-4 and J is TRBJ2-5; 7 bases match TRBD2. The CDR3 extends over 16 amino acids. Germline V CDR1 and CDR2: SGHNT, YYREEE (reference sequence). V was clipped by 4 bases and J by 1 base; unmatched bases: 10. The CDR3 DNA reads as TGTGCCAGCAGCCCAGGGACGGGGGAGGGCCAAGAGACCCAGTACTTC. It specifies CASSPGTGEGQETQYF.

This chain links TRBV5-8 with TRBJ2-5, with 7 bases lining up with TRBD1. Germline values: CDR1 SGHTS, CDR2 YDEGEE. The CDR3 length is 16 residues. Losses at the gene ends were 0 bases for V and 0 bases for J; bases not matched to a gene: 5. CDR3 sequence (DNA): TGTGCCAGCAGCTTGGGGACAGGAGAGTACCAAGAGACCCAGTACTTC. This translates into CASSLGTGEYQETQYF.

This clone was observed once. The chain has TRBV2 and TRBJ1-5, with TRBD1 identical over 8 bases. The V gene end was trimmed by 1 base and the J gene end by 8 bases; junction bases not matched to a gene: 4. The germline gives CDR1 SNHLY, CDR2 FYNNEI. CDR3 length equals 14 residues. As DNA, the CDR3 is TGTGCCAGCAGTGAAGGACAGGGGATGAAGCCCCAGCATTTT. Translation: CASSEGQGMKPQHF.

A few counts support this clone. The chain joins TRBV6-5 to TRBJ1-1, with no clear D. CDR1 and CDR2 (germline): MNHEY, SVGAGI. CDR3 size: 12 residues. V lost 7 bases and J lost 1, with 7 bases in between. This chain's CDR3 is CASKEGNTEAFF. The DNA for the CDR3 is TGTGCCAGCAAAGAGGGGAACACTGAAGCTTTCTTT.

The V call is TRBV5-4, the J call TRBJ1-1, with 8 bases fitting TRBD1. Germline CDR1 and CDR2: SGHNT and YYREEE (reference sequence). V gave up 4 bases and J gave up 10 bases; unmatched junction bases: 9. The CDR3 totals 13 residues. The CDR3 loop reads CASSRGVTGGAFF. The CDR3 DNA sequence: TGTGCCAGCAGCCGCGGGGTTACAGGGGGAGCTTTCTTT.

The rearrangement joins TRBV12-3 or TRBV12-4 to TRBJ2-7, with D perhaps TRBD2 (5 bases). The CDR3 consists of 13 residues. V dropped 3 bases and J dropped 7 bases, with 13 bases sitting between them. In nucleotides, the CDR3 is TGTGCCAGCAGTTTTGGACTCCCGGGGGAGCAGTACTTC. As protein: CASSFGLPGEQYF.

The rearrangement uses TRBV28 and TRBJ2-5; 7 nucleotides match TRBD1. The junction had 7 bases not matched to a gene; V was cut back by 1 base and J by 2 bases. This CDR3 spans 16 amino acids. Germline V lookup: CDR1 MDHEN, CDR2 SYDVKM. Written as DNA, the CDR3 is TGTGCCAGCAGTTTATTAGGGGGCAGGCGTCAAGAGACCCAGTACTTC. Its translation: CASSLLGGRRQETQYF.

The chain employs TRBV25-1 and TRBJ1-4; D may be TRBD1 (6 bases). V was clipped by 6 bases and J by 4 bases, with 15 bases between them. This CDR3 comprises 15 residues. The germline CDR1 and CDR2 sequences are MGHDK and SYGVNS. The CDR3 region has the DNA TGTGCCAGCAGACCTACAGGGACCCTTAATGAAAAACTGTTTTTT. This codes for CASRPTGTLNEKLFF.